The rows below give T cell receptor beta chains drawn from one sample of a study of cytomegalovirus exposure and HLA in healthy donors. Repertoires were generated with immunoSEQ multiplex PCR, while TCRdb's copy carries only in-frame clones and drops some. The sample carries approximately 100,000 clones, 75% to 85% recorded once. What was sequenced was PBMCs. All receptors come from a young man in good health and CMV-seronegative. Each CDR3 is given with its conserved first and last residue. D genes are given only for firm matches. For some rows the clone size is stated as once, few or many, or as a class when expanded; others skip it.

CDR3 DNA,CDR3 protein,D gene,clone size,CDR3 length,J gene,V gene
TGTGCCAGCAGCAGGAGTGACAGGTGGACTTCCTACGAGCAGTACTTC,CASSRSDRWTSYEQYF,.,.,16,TRBJ2-7,TRBV5-5
TGTGCCAGCAGCGACTACCTCGGGTCCCAAGAGACCCAGTACTTC,CASSDYLGSQETQYF,.,.,15,TRBJ2-5,TRBV9
TGTTCCAGCAGGGGACAGGGGAACGAGCAGTACTTC,CSSRGQGNEQYF,TRBD1,.,12,TRBJ2-7,TRBV7-9
TGTGCCAGTAGCGCCTCAGGGGGCCTCCTGAACACTGAAGCTTTCTTT,CASSASGGLLNTEAFF,TRBD1,.,16,TRBJ1-1,TRBV19
TGCGCCAGCAGCTTTTCGGACAGTCTCCGCTCTGGAAACACCATATATTTT,CASSFSDSLRSGNTIYF,.,.,17,TRBJ1-3,TRBV5-1
TGTGCCAGCAGCCAACCGCCGGTTGGGGCATGGAATGAGCAGTTCTTC,CASSQPPVGAWNEQFF,.,.,16,TRBJ2-1,TRBV7-9
TGTGCCAGCAGCTTGCAGGGCCCTGAAGCTTTCTTT,CASSLQGPEAFF,.,.,12,TRBJ1-1,TRBV5-6
TGTGCCAGCAGCTTAGGAAACGGGGGCTACAATGAGCAGTTCTTC,CASSLGNGGYNEQFF,.,few,15,TRBJ2-1,TRBV11-1
TGTGCCAGCAGCTTATCGCCCGGACAGGGGAACTATGGCTACACCTTC,CASSLSPGQGNYGYTF,TRBD1,.,16,TRBJ1-2,TRBV11-2
TGTGCCAGTAGTAGACATGGCACAGATACGCAGTATTTT,CASSRHGTDTQYF,.,.,13,TRBJ2-3,TRBV19
TGTGCCAGCACCCCTGGAGGGTGGTTCTATGGCTACACCTTC,CASTPGGWFYGYTF,.,.,14,TRBJ1-2,TRBV6-6
TGTGCCAGTAGTTTTTGGACAGGCTCAAAGGCTGGGGCCAACGTCCTGACTTTC,CASSFWTGSKAGANVLTF,TRBD1,.,18,TRBJ2-6,TRBV19
TGTGCCAGCAGCTTAAAGAGGGAAGCTTTCTTT,CASSLKREAFF,.,.,11,TRBJ1-1,TRBV7-8
TGTGCCAGCAGCGTAGGGGAGGGACGAATTGAAGCTTTCTTT,CASSVGEGRIEAFF,.,.,14,TRBJ1-1,TRBV9
TGTGCCACCAGCAGAGAGGCCGCCGGGGGGGAGCTGTTTTTT,CATSREAAGGELFF,.,.,14,TRBJ2-2,TRBV15
TGTGCCAGCAGTGCCCTCGACAGTAATTCACCCCTCCACTTT,CASSALDSNSPLHF,.,once,14,TRBJ1-6,TRBV6-1
TGTGCCAGTAGTATGGGCAGAGACACCGGGGAGCTGTTTTTT,CASSMGRDTGELFF,.,.,14,TRBJ2-2,TRBV19
TGTGCCAGCAGCTTATGGGGGCTTGATCCTCGATCCGCCTACGAGCAGTACTTC,CASSLWGLDPRSAYEQYF,.,.,18,TRBJ2-7,TRBV7-9
TGTGCCAGCAGCCAAGGTACAACAGGGGGGGAGACCCAGTACTTC,CASSQGTTGGETQYF,TRBD1,few,15,TRBJ2-5,TRBV4-2
TGTGCCAGCAGCTTGCCTAGCGCCTACGAGCAGTACTTC,CASSLPSAYEQYF,.,.,13,TRBJ2-7,TRBV7-2
TGTGCCAGCAGCCGGGGACAGCACACCGGGGAGCTGTTTTTT,CASSRGQHTGELFF,TRBD1,.,14,TRBJ2-2,TRBV6-5
TGCGCCAGCAGCCCGGACAGGGGAGTCTCCTACGAGCAGTACTTC,CASSPDRGVSYEQYF,TRBD1,.,15,TRBJ2-7,TRBV5-1
TGTGCCAGCAGCTTGGGACTAGCGAGCGATACGCAGTATTTT,CASSLGLASDTQYF,TRBD2,.,14,TRBJ2-3,TRBV5-4
TGTGCCAGCAGCTCATGGACTGTGGAAGAGACCCAGTACTTC,CASSSWTVEETQYF,.,.,14,TRBJ2-5,TRBV5-4
TGTGCCAGCAGTGACGGGTCCTTCTATGGCTACACCTTC,CASSDGSFYGYTF,.,.,13,TRBJ1-2,TRBV25-1
TGTGCCAGCAAGACCGACAGGGCTACTGAAGCTTTCTTT,CASKTDRATEAFF,TRBD1,once,13,TRBJ1-1,TRBV5-5
TGTGCCAGCAGCAAGGACTCGGGCTCCTACAATGAGCAGTTCTTC,CASSKDSGSYNEQFF,.,once,15,TRBJ2-1,TRBV7-6
TGTGCCAGCAGCTTAGCGGGCCTCAACTACGAGCAGTACTTC,CASSLAGLNYEQYF,.,.,14,TRBJ2-7,TRBV7-6
TGTGCCAGCAGCCACGAGAGGGGACTAGCGGGGATCAGCTCCTACAATGAGCAGTTCTTC,CASSHERGLAGISSYNEQFF,TRBD2,.,20,TRBJ2-1,TRBV13